The 20 T cell receptor beta chains below all came from one sample that was sequenced in a study of PD-1 blockade in classical Hodgkin lymphoma. As to time point: newly diagnosed, previously untreated cHL patient sample. Measured with immunoSEQ multiplex PCR; TCRdb has only the in-frame clones, and not every one. The sample lists some 70,000 clones, over 85% occurring once. The sample was peripheral blood mononuclear cells (PBMCs). The receptors shown here come from a human donor with classical Hodgkin lymphoma.

This chain joins TRBV6-5 and TRBJ1-2, with unresolved D. CDR1 is MNHEY and CDR2 is SVGAGI in the germline V gene. The V and J ends lost 4 bases and 6 bases respectively, with 6 bases between them. This CDR3 is 11 amino acids long. Here the CDR3 DNA reads TGTGCCAGCAGTTCCGAGGATGGCTACACCTTC. Translation gives CASSSEDGYTF.

The rearrangement uses TRBV7-2 and TRBJ2-7; 7 nucleotides line up with TRBD1. The V and J ends lost 3 bases and 2 bases, in that order; junction bases with no gene match: 1. Per germline, CDR1 SGHTA and CDR2 FQGNSA. The CDR3 is made up of 13 amino acids. The CDR3 DNA follows: TGTGCCAGCAGCTTCGGGACAGCCTACGAGCAGTACTTC. Residues: CASSFGTAYEQYF.

The V and J genes are TRBV4-3 and TRBJ1-2, with D unclear. In germline, CDR1 is LGHNA, CDR2 YSLEER. The length of the CDR3 is 15 residues. V lost 0 bases, J lost 4 bases, and 12 bases lay in between. CDR3 sequence reads: CASSQDLSRIYGYTF. In nucleotides, the CDR3 is TGCGCCAGCAGCCAAGATTTAAGCAGAATCTATGGCTACACCTTC.

This chain links TRBV5-1 with TRBJ1-2; TRBD1 agrees at 7 bases. Germline V lookup: CDR1 SGHRS, CDR2 YFSETQ. With V trimmed by 4 bases and J by 6 bases, 9 bases remained unmatched. CDR3 size: 14 residues. DNA of the CDR3: TGCGCCAGCAGCCTCCGGGGGCAGGGGGATGGCTACACCTTC. Its translation is CASSLRGQGDGYTF.

The chain joins TRBV6-6 to TRBJ2-7; D is perhaps TRBD1 (6 bases). The CDR3 sequence is 14 residues long. CDR1 is MNHNY and CDR2 is SVGAGI in the germline V gene (reference sequence). V dropped 7 bases and J dropped 1 base, with 14 bases sitting between them. The CDR3 sequence is CASKKSGQSYEQYF. In nucleotides, the CDR3 is TGTGCCAGCAAAAAAAGCGGACAGTCCTACGAGCAGTACTTC.

The chain links TRBV10-2 to TRBJ1-2, with 7 bases that match TRBD1. The V segment lost 0 bases and the J segment 7 bases; nucleotides outside the gene matches: 8. Germline V gene data show CDR1 as WSHSY and CDR2 as SAAADI. The CDR3 is 15 amino acids. The CDR3 is CASSESRGGLSGYTF. CDR3 DNA: TGCGCCAGCAGTGAGTCCAGAGGGGGCCTAAGTGGCTACACCTTC.

The chain is built from TRBV7-2 and TRBJ2-1; D is unresolved. CDR3 length equals 12 residues. Germline values: CDR1 SGHTA, CDR2 FQGNSA. The V and J ends lost 4 bases and 4 bases respectively, with 5 bases between them. For the CDR3, the DNA is TGTGCCAGCAGCTACAGATACAATGAGCAGTTCTTC. Translated, it gives CASSYRYNEQFF.

This chain connects TRBV5-1 to TRBJ1-2, with TRBD1 matching over 12 bases. After removal of 1 base from V and 6 bases from J, the junction contained 7 bases not matched to a gene. This CDR3 has 16 amino acids. Germline lookup yields CDR1 SGHRS and CDR2 YFSETQ. CDR3 nucleotide sequence: TGCGCCAGCAGCTTGCCGCCGGGACAGGGGGCCGATGGCTACACCTTC. Translation: CASSLPPGQGADGYTF.

The chain's CDR3 is CASSLVGQITGELFF. For the CDR3, the DNA is TGTGCCAGCAGCTTAGTGGGGCAGATCACCGGGGAGCTGTTTTTT. The chain couples TRBV7-2 to TRBJ2-2; weak D call: TRBD1 (5 bases). V was shortened by 1 base and J by 4 bases, with 10 bases between the two germline ends. CDR3 length: 15 residues. CDR1 and CDR2 from the germline V gene are SGHTA and FQGNSA. The full variable domain, its missing parts supplied by reference TRBV7-2 and TRBJ2-2, is GAGVSQSPSNKVTEKGKDVELRCDPISGHTALYWYRQSLGQGLEFLIYFQGNSAPDKSGLPSDRFSAERTGGSVSTLTIQRTQQEDSAVYLCASSLVGQITGELFFGEGSRLTVL.

CDR3: CASSHKTGGYSYEQYF. The CDR3 DNA reads TGTGCCAGCAGTCATAAGACAGGGGGATATTCTTACGAGCAGTACTTC. The rearrangement uses TRBV28 and TRBJ2-7; 9 nucleotides align to TRBD1. This CDR3 is 16 amino acids long. In germline, CDR1 is MDHEN, CDR2 SYDVKM. Trimming cost V 5 bases and J 4 bases; bases outside gene matches: 12. The full variable domain, completed using reference TRBV28 and TRBJ2-7, is DVKVTQSSRYLVKRTGEKVFLECVQDMDHENMFWYRQDPGLGLRLIYFSYDVKMKEKGDIPEGYSVSREKKERFSLILESASTNQTSMYLCASSHKTGGYSYEQYFGPGTRLTVT.

The chain links TRBV7-8 to TRBJ2-7, with TRBD1 identical over 9 bases. J gave up 3 bases and V 5 bases, and 8 bases lay outside the gene matches. The CDR3 runs to 15 residues. CDR1 and CDR2 (germline): SGHVS, FQNEAQ. CDR3 loop: CASSQAGQGFYEQYF. For the CDR3, the DNA is TGTGCCAGCAGCCAGGCGGGACAGGGTTTCTACGAGCAGTACTTC. Full variable domain (remainder filled in from reference TRBV7-8 and TRBJ2-7): GAGVSQSPRYKVAKRGQDVALRCDPISGHVSLFWYQQALGQGPEFLTYFQNEAQLDKSGLPSDRFFAERPEGSVSTLKIQRTQQEDSAVYLCASSQAGQGFYEQYFGPGTRLTVT.

The chain carries TRBV5-6 and TRBJ2-3, with TRBD1 identical over 9 bases. Trimming cost V 2 bases and J 0 bases; bases outside gene matches: 10. Germline-derived CDR1 and CDR2 are SGHDT and YYEEEE. The CDR3 has 18 amino acids. Here the CDR3 reads CASSLGTGNKPSTDTQYF. Written as DNA, the CDR3 is TGTGCCAGCAGCTTAGGGACAGGGAATAAGCCTAGCACAGATACGCAGTATTTT. The variable domain in full, completed from reference TRBV5-6 and TRBJ2-3, reads DAGVTQSPTHLIKTRGQQVTLRCSPKSGHDTVSWYQQALGQGPQFIFQYYEEEERQRGNFPDRFSGHQFPNYSSELNVNALLLGDSALYLCASSLGTGNKPSTDTQYFGPGTRLTVL.

The gene calls are TRBV29-1 and TRBJ1-4; maybe TRBD1 (6 bases). The CDR3 loop spans 13 amino acids. CDR1 and CDR2 from the germline V gene are SQVTM and ANQGSEA. V lost 4 bases and J lost 3, with 9 bases in between. CDR3 loop: CSVGGQANEKLFF. The CDR3 DNA is TGCAGCGTTGGGGGGCAAGCTAATGAAAAACTGTTTTTT.

The J gene is TRBJ1-5, the V gene TRBV18; unclear D gene. Germline assignment: CDR1 KGHSH and CDR2 LQKENI. Trimming removed 1 base from V and 5 bases from J, with 15 bases in between. This CDR3 has 16 amino acids. The CDR3 protein is CASSPQRDKEDQPQHF. The DNA for the CDR3 is TGTGCCAGCTCACCACAGCGTGACAAGGAGGATCAGCCCCAGCATTTT.

The chain has TRBV7-3 and TRBJ2-1; 7 bases map to TRBD1. The CDR3 extends over 16 amino acids. Per the germline V gene, CDR1 is SGHTA and CDR2 is FQGTGA. The trim removed 5 bases at V and 3 bases at J, leaving 10 bases unmatched. The DNA of the CDR3 is TGTGCCAGCAGCAAAGCCTCCGGGACAGTCTACAATGAGCAGTTCTTC. Translation: CASSKASGTVYNEQFF.

The V gene is TRBV28, the J gene TRBJ1-1; 7 bases fit TRBD1. This CDR3 is built from 17 residues. Germline-derived CDR1 and CDR2 are MDHEN and SYDVKM. Trimming removed 0 bases from V and 0 bases from J; junction bases left unmatched: 7. The CDR3 loop is CASSLWQGVSMNTEAFF. The CDR3 nucleotides are TGTGCCAGCAGTTTATGGCAGGGGGTCTCCATGAACACTGAAGCTTTCTTT.

The V gene is TRBV7-9, the J gene TRBJ1-2; TRBD1 matches 7 bases. Trimming removed 5 bases from V and 4 bases from J; junction bases left unmatched: 13. From germline, CDR1 is SEHNR and CDR2 FQNEAQ (reference sequence). CDR3 size: 16 residues. Here the CDR3 reads CASSPPEGQSIYGYTF. The DNA of the CDR3 is TGTGCCAGCAGCCCACCGGAGGGACAGTCAATCTATGGCTACACCTTC.

The genes are TRBV6-1 and TRBJ2-4; D remains ambiguous. The CDR3 is made up of 14 amino acids. Trimming left V 11 bases short and J 1 base short, with 15 bases between. From germline, CDR1 is MNHNS and CDR2 SASEGT. In nucleotides, the CDR3 is TGTGCCTTACAACAGAGGTCCGCCAAAAACATTCAGTACTTC. Translated: CALQQRSAKNIQYF.

CDR3 bases: TGTGCCAGCAGTGCGGACAGGGGGGATGGCTACACCTTC. Residues: CASSADRGDGYTF. The chain is built from TRBV6-4 and TRBJ1-2; 10 bases are shared with TRBD1. V shed 4 bases and J 6 bases; nucleotides not matched to a gene: 2. CDR1 and CDR2 (germline): MRHNA, SNTAGT. CDR3 length: 13 amino acids.

This chain joins TRBV6-1 and TRBJ1-1; D is undetermined. Germline V CDR1 and CDR2: MNHNS, SASEGT. Trimming cost V 9 bases and J 1 base, with 12 bases left between them. The CDR3 is made up of 13 amino acids. The CDR3, as DNA: TGTGCCAGTAAACCGAGACAGAACACTGAAGCTTTCTTT. This gives the protein CASKPRQNTEAFF.